This T cell receptor (beta chain) was sequenced during a study of cytomegalovirus exposure and HLA in healthy donors. It was with 60 Vbeta and 13 Jbeta primers that the PCR ran. The method was immunoSEQ multiplex PCR; TCRdb's version includes in-frame clones alone and lacks a portion of them. Of more than 150,000 clones listed, approximately 88% were seen once; the top ten hold approximately 0.26%. The germline V gene has CDR1 LNHNV and CDR2 YYDKDF (reference sequence). The CDR3 covers 14 residues. J gave up 5 bases and V 1 base, and 1 base lay outside the gene matches. The specimen sequenced was PBMCs. The V and J genes are TRBV15 and TRBJ1-4, with 7 bases fitting TRBD1. This TCR derives from a boy between 10 and 17 years old in good health and CMV-seronegative. DNA of the CDR3: TGTGCCACCAGCAGAGGGGGACAGAATGAAAAACTGTTTTTT. Translated, it gives CATSRGGQNEKLFF.